The 2 T cell receptor beta chains reported below all come from one sample, sequenced in a study of T cell changes during pregnancy in multiple sclerosis. Measured with immunoSEQ multiplex PCR; TCRdb has only the in-frame clones, and not every one. The sample records about 110,000 clones, around 90% being singletons. The sequencing here drew on peripheral blood, taken after pregnancy. The receptors were gathered from a female donor with multiple sclerosis, enrolled in a pregnancy study.

This sequence joins TRBV2 and TRBJ2-1; TRBD2 matches 13 bases. This CDR3 comprises 14 residues. V shed 6 bases and J 7 bases; nucleotides not matched to a gene: 3. Germline V gene sequence: CDR1 SNHLY, CDR2 FYNNEI. The DNA for the CDR3 is TGTGCCAGCAGGTGGACTAGCGGGAGTAATGAGCAGTTCTTC. It is translated as CASRWTSGSNEQFF. Based on the CDR3 plus reference TRBV2 and TRBJ2-1, the full variable domain is EPEVTQTPSHQVTQMGQEVILRCVPISNHLYFYWYRQILGQKVEFLVSFYNNEISEKSEIFDDQFSVERPDGSNFTLKIRSTKLEDSAMYFCASRWTSGSNEQFFGPGTRLTVL.

CDR3: CASSFYNRGLSYGYTF. The CDR3 coding sequence is TGTGCCAGCAGCTTTTATAACCGAGGGCTTAGCTATGGCTACACCTTC. The chain employs TRBV7-2 and TRBJ1-2; no definite D call. The CDR3 is made up of 16 amino acids. Germline CDR1 and CDR2: SGHTA and FQGNSA. The V end lost 3 bases, the J end lost 4 bases, and 18 bases lay between the germline ends.